This TCR beta chain stems from a study of regulatory T cells in long-lasting Graves disease. CDR3-region Arm-PCR and iRepertoire HTBI primers produced the TCR beta libraries. TCRdb passed the multiplex PCR reads through MiXCR, listing each CDR3 protein once. The sample gives approximately 460,000 distinct CDR3 sequences, over 15% of which show up once; roughly a tenth is in the top ten. This clonotype was found a few times. V dropped 0 bases and J dropped 8; count of bases not matched to a gene: 4. The germline CDR1 and CDR2 sequences are SGHTS and YDEGEE. This CDR3 has 14 amino acids. Documented time point: newly diagnosed GD, antithyroid drugs for less than 3 months. The TCR library was prepared using RNA isolated from PBMCs. The sample was also reused in another study, on T cells in Graves' hyperthyroidism and ophthalmopathy. That paper states: Among thyroid clonotypes expanded above 0.001, most also appeared in blood.

The chain combines TRBV5-8 with TRBJ1-4, with 7 bases matching TRBD1. The TCR was taken from a woman in her 30s with Graves disease. The sample in question was peripheral blood mononuclear cells (PBMCs), obtained at new diagnosis, from a patient treated with antithyroid drugs. CDR3 protein: CASSLGQGWEKLFF. The CDR3, as DNA: TGTGCCAGCAGCTTGGGACAGGGCTGGGAAAAACTGTTTTTT.